These 18 T cell receptor beta chains came from one sample sequenced in a study of T cell responses to AZD1222 COVID-19 vaccine (TCRdb year 2021). The intended sense of this specimen's time point label: baseline before first vaccination. Libraries were made using the immunoSEQ multiplex PCR assay. Entries here come from immuneACCESS through TCRdb and include only in-frame sequences with V and J called. Some clones fail to appear in such tables; in the studies checked, an unresolved V gene covers under half of the shortfall, and the cause of the remainder is unknown. This sample lists 90,000 to 120,000 clones; roughly 89% were detected once. The biggest ten clones account for over 3% of the sample. Source: peripheral blood, taken on day 0 of AZD1222 vaccination. The receptors stem from an adult in good health.

This sequence joins TRBV12-5 and TRBJ1-2, with a weak D call TRBD1 (6 bases). Germline V CDR1 and CDR2: LGHNT, FRNRAP. This CDR3 is 16 amino acids long. Trimming shortened V by 1 base and J by 8 bases, and 20 bases separated the two germline ends. The DNA of the CDR3 is TGTGCTAGTGGTTTGGACGACAGGACGGAAGTAGTCGGCTACACCTTC. It is translated as CASGLDDRTEVVGYTF.

The chain joins TRBV28 to TRBJ1-6, with 9 bases lining up with TRBD1. The CDR3 totals 13 residues. The trim removed 7 bases at V and 12 bases at J, leaving 7 bases unmatched. Germline V gives CDR1 MDHEN, CDR2 SYDVKM. The chain's CDR3 is CASTPDRGVPLHF. The CDR3 nucleotides read TGTGCCAGCACCCCCGACAGGGGGGTACCCCTCCACTTT.

V and J are TRBV7-9 and TRBJ1-3; tentative D call: TRBD1 (6 bases). Germline V lookup: CDR1 SEHNR, CDR2 FQNEAQ (reference sequence). The CDR3 totals 15 residues. V shed 10 bases and J shed 0 bases, with 16 bases lying between them. The CDR3 loop reads CAIIRGANSGNTIYF. The CDR3 region has the DNA TGTGCCATTATCCGGGGGGCGAACTCTGGAAACACCATATATTTT. The entire variable domain, with the rest obtained from reference TRBV7-9 and TRBJ1-3, is as follows: DTGVSQNPRHKITKRGQNVTFRCDPISEHNRLYWYRQTLGQGPEFLTYFQNEAQLEKSRLLSDRFSAERPKGSFSTLEIQRTEQGDSAMYLCAIIRGANSGNTIYFGEGSWLTVV.

Remarks on this clone: The sample has other DNA sequences that encode this CDR3 too. This rearrangement joins TRBV19 to TRBJ1-3; D remains ambiguous. Germline assignment: CDR1 LNHDA and CDR2 SQIVND (reference sequence). This CDR3 is built from 12 residues. The V end was cut by 4 bases, the J end by 1 base, with 2 bases between. This CDR3 is CASSTSGNTIYF. CDR3 DNA sequence: TGTGCCAGTAGTACTTCTGGAAACACCATATATTTT.

The rearrangement uses TRBV3-1 (or the pseudogene TRBV3-2) and TRBJ2-1; 11 bases are shared with TRBD2. After removal of 0 bases from V and 5 bases from J, the junction contained 15 bases not matched to a gene. CDR1 is LGHDT, CDR2 YNNKEL, per germline (reference sequence). This CDR3 region has 20 residues. Here the CDR3 reads CASSQDRASGGSWRDNEQFF. CDR3 coding DNA: TGTGCCAGCAGCCAAGATCGGGCTAGCGGGGGGAGCTGGCGCGACAATGAGCAGTTCTTC.

The gene calls are TRBV11-3 and TRBJ1-5, with TRBD1 as a possible D gene (5 bases). This CDR3 has 15 residues. Trimming pared 0 bases from V and 3 bases from J, leaving 9 bases between. Germline V CDR1 and CDR2: SGHNT, YENEEA. The CDR3 sequence: CASSLDYRSNQPQHF. The DNA for the CDR3 is TGTGCCAGCAGCTTAGATTACAGGTCCAATCAGCCCCAGCATTTT. The full variable domain, rest sourced from reference TRBV11-3 and TRBJ1-5, is EAGVVQSPRYKIIEKKQPVAFWCNPISGHNTLYWYLQNLGQGPELLIRYENEEAVDDSQLPKDRFSAERLKGVDSTLKIQPAELGDSAVYLCASSLDYRSNQPQHFGDGTRLSIL.

This chain connects TRBV28 to TRBJ1-5; 8 bases are a match to TRBD1. V was pared by 2 bases and J by 5 bases, with 14 bases of the junction left unmatched. CDR1 is MDHEN, CDR2 SYDVKM, per germline. The CDR3 loop spans 18 amino acids. The DNA for the CDR3 is TGTGCCAGCAGTTTACTCGGACAGGGTCAGGGGTCGGATCAGCCCCAGCATTTT. This encodes CASSLLGQGQGSDQPQHF.

This chain uses TRBV19 with TRBJ1-1, with no clear D. The CDR3 sequence is 14 residues long. V was pared by 0 bases and J by 6 bases, with 11 bases between. Per the germline V gene, CDR1 is LNHDA and CDR2 is SQIVND (reference sequence). As DNA, the CDR3 is TGTGCCAGTAGTATAGATCCCGGGTGGGCTGAAGCTTTCTTT. Its translation is CASSIDPGWAEAFF.

J is TRBJ2-7 and V is TRBV5-1; D gene unclear. The CDR3 runs 12 residues. V lost 4 bases, J lost 6 bases, and 11 bases lay in between. Germline loops: CDR1 SGHRS, CDR2 YFSETQ. The CDR3 is CASSPPSPEQYF. The CDR3 DNA follows: TGCGCCAGCAGCCCTCCTTCCCCCGAGCAGTACTTC.

The sample holds many counts of this clone. The gene calls are TRBV7-6 and TRBJ2-7, with 10 bases fitting TRBD1. The CDR3 contains 15 residues. Per germline, CDR1 SGHVS and CDR2 FNYEAQ. J gave up 6 bases and V 5 bases, and 10 bases lay outside the gene matches. The CDR3 bases are TGTGCCAGCAGCCAAACCGGGACAGGGGTTCTCGAGCAGTACTTC. Translation: CASSQTGTGVLEQYF.

This clone was seen a single time. DNA of the CDR3: TGTGCCAGCAGTGAAGCAGGGAACACTGAAGCTTTCTTT. Translation: CASSEAGNTEAFF. The genes are TRBV6-1 and TRBJ1-1; D is ambiguous. This CDR3 comprises 13 residues. Trimming removed 0 bases at V and 1 base at J, with 3 bases between. Germline CDR1 is MNHNS and CDR2 is SASEGT.

Here the CDR3 reads CSVGQGTGNTIYF. The CDR3 DNA follows: TGCAGCGTTGGACAGGGGACAGGAAACACCATATATTTT. V and J are TRBV29-1 and TRBJ1-3; TRBD1 aligns across 8 bases. The junction had 3 bases not matched to a gene; V was cut back by 4 bases and J by 4 bases. Germline CDR1 reads SQVTM; CDR2 reads ANQGSEA. The CDR3 extends over 13 amino acids.

The genes are TRBV2 and TRBJ1-2; D is ambiguous. CDR1 SNHLY and CDR2 FYNNEI come from the germline V gene. The CDR3 is made up of 13 amino acids. Trimming took 6 bases from V and 0 from J, leaving 8 bases between them. The CDR3 loop is CASSLGTNYGYTF. In DNA, the CDR3 is TGTGCCAGCAGCTTAGGGACTAACTATGGCTACACCTTC. Supplemented by reference TRBV2 and TRBJ1-2, the full variable domain reads EPEVTQTPSHQVTQMGQEVILRCVPISNHLYFYWYRQILGQKVEFLVSFYNNEISEKSEIFDDQFSVERPDGSNFTLKIRSTKLEDSAMYFCASSLGTNYGYTFGSGTRLTVV.

V and J are TRBV29-1 and TRBJ1-1, with 8 bases identical to TRBD1. This CDR3 region has 14 residues. Trimming took 6 bases from V and 11 from J; bases not matched to a gene: 17. Germline V gene lookup returns CDR1 SQVTM and CDR2 ANQGSEA. The CDR3 nucleotides are TGCAGCGTGACGCCGTCCAAGGACAGGGTAACGGCTTTCTTT. Amino acid sequence: CSVTPSKDRVTAFF.

J is TRBJ1-5 and V is TRBV7-8; tentative D call: TRBD1 (6 bases). The CDR3 covers 16 residues. V lost 2 bases and J 0 bases, leaving 11 bases between the germline ends. Germline-derived CDR1 and CDR2 are SGHVS and FQNEAQ. DNA of the CDR3: TGTGCCAGCAGCTTAAGGGCCAGGGGTAGCAATCAGCCCCAGCATTTT. It specifies CASSLRARGSNQPQHF.

Note on this clone: Its ends do not fully match the called genes, so a read error is possible. V is TRBV18 and J is TRBJ2-7; 9 positions agree with TRBD1. Per the germline V gene, CDR1 is KGHSH and CDR2 is LQKENI. The CDR3 runs to 16 residues. The CDR3 protein is CASSPLGTGSSHEQYF. CDR3 nucleotides: TGTGCCAGCTCCCCACTGGGGACAGGGTCCAGCCACGAGCAGTACTTC.

This chain joins TRBV7-2 and TRBJ1-2, with 8 bases identical to TRBD1. Germline CDR1 is SGHTA and CDR2 is FQGNSA. CDR3 length: 14 residues. The trim removed 3 bases at V and 4 bases at J, leaving 4 bases unmatched. In nucleotides, the CDR3 is TGTGCCAGCAGCTTCGCGGACAGGGTCTATGGCTACACCTTC. Protein: CASSFADRVYGYTF.

The CDR3 reads CASSLSGTRLDEQFF. As DNA, the CDR3 is TGCGCCAGCAGCTTAAGCGGGACCCGCCTGGATGAGCAGTTCTTC. The chain couples TRBV5-1 to TRBJ2-1; 7 bases match TRBD2. The CDR3 contains 15 residues. J lost 8 bases, V lost 2 bases, and 10 bases had no gene match. Germline values: CDR1 SGHRS, CDR2 YFSETQ.